This TCR beta chain came from a study of Ad26.COV2.S vaccination and SARS-CoV-2 variants. As for the study in general: Donor participated within the Ad26.COV2.S arm of the COV1001 trial. Study-level points and caveats: CD8+ and CD4+ T cells specific for spike reportedly responded with substantial breadth after vaccination.

Profiled with immunoSEQ multiplex PCR; TCRdb holds only in-frame clones, not every one. The table has some 390,000 clones, around 85% seen once. A word on this clone: No antigen is known for it.

Treatment described: roughly 18 received Ad26.COV2.S at low or high dose, single or two shots; roughly five received placebo; per-sample allocation not given. Specimen acquisition occurred on day 63 following the initial vaccine or placebo injection. The sequencing here drew on peripheral blood, taken in a trial of Ad26.COV2.S vaccine versus placebo. The clonotype comes from a person between 18 and 65 years old who received the Ad26.COV2.S COVID-19 vaccine or a placebo.

The CDR3 DNA follows: TGTGCCAGCAGCTTAGTCGCTCAGGGCTACGAGCAGTACTTC. Its translation: CASSLVAQGYEQYF. The chain carries TRBV7-2 and TRBJ2-7; possible D gene TRBD1, 5 bases. The CDR3 extends over 14 amino acids. V shed 1 base and J shed 3 bases, with 10 bases lying between them. Germline CDR1 is SGHTA and CDR2 is FQGNSA.